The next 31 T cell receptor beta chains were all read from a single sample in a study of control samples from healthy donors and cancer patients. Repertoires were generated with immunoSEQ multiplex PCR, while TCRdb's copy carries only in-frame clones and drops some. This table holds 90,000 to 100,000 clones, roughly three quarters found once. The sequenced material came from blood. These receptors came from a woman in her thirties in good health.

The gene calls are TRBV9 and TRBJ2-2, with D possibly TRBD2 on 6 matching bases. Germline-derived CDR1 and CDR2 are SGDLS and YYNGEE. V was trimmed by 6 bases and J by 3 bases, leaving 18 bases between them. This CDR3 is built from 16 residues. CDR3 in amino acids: CASNGMGAGYTGELFF. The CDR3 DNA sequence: TGTGCCAGCAATGGTATGGGAGCGGGTTACACCGGGGAGCTGTTTTTT.

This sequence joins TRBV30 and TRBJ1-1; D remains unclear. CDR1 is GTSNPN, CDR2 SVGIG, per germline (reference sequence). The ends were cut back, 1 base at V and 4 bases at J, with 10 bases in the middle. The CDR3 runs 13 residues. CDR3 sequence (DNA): TGTGCCTGGAGTGGTGGGGAGCTCACTGAAGCTTTCTTT. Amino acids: CAWSGGELTEAFF.

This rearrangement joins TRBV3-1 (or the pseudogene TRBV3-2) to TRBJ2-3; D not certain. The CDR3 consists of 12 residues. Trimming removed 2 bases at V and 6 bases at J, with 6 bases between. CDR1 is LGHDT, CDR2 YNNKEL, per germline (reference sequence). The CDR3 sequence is CASSQIRDTQYF. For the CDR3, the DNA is TGTGCCAGCAGCCAAATACGGGATACGCAGTATTTT.

The CDR3 reads CASSLQEPNTEAFF. CDR3 bases: TGCGCCAGCAGCTTGCAGGAACCCAACACTGAAGCTTTCTTT. The rearrangement uses TRBV5-1 and TRBJ1-1; D not certain. The CDR3 totals 14 residues. Trimming cost V 1 base and J 2 bases, with 9 bases left between them. CDR1 and CDR2 (germline): SGHRS, YFSETQ.

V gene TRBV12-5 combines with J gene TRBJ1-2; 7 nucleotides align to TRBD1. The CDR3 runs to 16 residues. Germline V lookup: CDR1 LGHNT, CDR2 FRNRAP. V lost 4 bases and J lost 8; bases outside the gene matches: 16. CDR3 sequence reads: CASGSQPSTGKGGYTF. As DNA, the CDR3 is TGTGCTAGTGGTTCCCAACCCTCGACAGGGAAGGGAGGCTACACCTTC.

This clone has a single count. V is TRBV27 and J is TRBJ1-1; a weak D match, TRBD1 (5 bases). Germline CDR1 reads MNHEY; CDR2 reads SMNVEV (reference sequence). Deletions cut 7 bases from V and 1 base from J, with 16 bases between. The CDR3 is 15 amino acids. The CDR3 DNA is TGTGCCAGCAATCCCTCGGGGGTCGGGAACACTGAAGCTTTCTTT. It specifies CASNPSGVGNTEAFF.

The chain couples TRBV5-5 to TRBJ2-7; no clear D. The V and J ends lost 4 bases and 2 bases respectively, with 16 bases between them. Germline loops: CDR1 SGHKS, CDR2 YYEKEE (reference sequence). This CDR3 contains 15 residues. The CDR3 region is CASSQDGIDTYEQYF. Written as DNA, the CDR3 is TGTGCCAGCAGCCAGGACGGAATCGACACCTACGAGCAGTACTTC.

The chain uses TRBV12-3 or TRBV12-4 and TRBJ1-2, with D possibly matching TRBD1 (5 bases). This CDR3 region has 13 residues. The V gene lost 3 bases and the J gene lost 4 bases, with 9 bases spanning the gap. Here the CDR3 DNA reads TGTGCCAGCAGTTTCGAGGGGTCCTATGGCTACACCTTC. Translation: CASSFEGSYGYTF.

The chain's CDR3 is CASSLQYNSPLHF. For the CDR3, the DNA is TGTGCCAGCAGTTTACAGTATAATTCACCCCTCCACTTT. The chain combines TRBV12-3 or TRBV12-4 with TRBJ1-6; D is unclear. Deletions cut 2 bases from V and 4 bases from J, with 3 bases between. This CDR3 has 13 residues.

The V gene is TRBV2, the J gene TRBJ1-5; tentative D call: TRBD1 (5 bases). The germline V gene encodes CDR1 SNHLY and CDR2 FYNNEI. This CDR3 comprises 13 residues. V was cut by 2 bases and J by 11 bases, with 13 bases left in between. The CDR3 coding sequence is TGTGCCAGCAGTGAACGCAGGGTATTGACCCAGCATTTT. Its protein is CASSERRVLTQHF.

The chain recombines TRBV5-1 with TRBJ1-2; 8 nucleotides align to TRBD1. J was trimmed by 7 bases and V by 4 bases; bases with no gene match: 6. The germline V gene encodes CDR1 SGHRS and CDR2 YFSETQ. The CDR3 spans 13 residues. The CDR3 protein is CASSQTGDLGYTF. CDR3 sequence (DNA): TGCGCCAGCAGCCAGACAGGGGATCTTGGCTACACCTTC.

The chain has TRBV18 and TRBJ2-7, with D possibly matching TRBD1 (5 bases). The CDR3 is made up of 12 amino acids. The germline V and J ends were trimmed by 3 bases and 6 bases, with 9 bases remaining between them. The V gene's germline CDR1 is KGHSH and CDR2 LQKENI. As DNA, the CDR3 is TGTGCCAGCTCACCTCAGGGCGGCGAGCAGTACTTC. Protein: CASSPQGGEQYF.

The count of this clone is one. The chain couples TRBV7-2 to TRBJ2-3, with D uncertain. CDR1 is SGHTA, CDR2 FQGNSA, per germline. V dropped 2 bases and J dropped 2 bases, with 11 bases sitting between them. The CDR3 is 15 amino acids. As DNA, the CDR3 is TGTGCCAGCAGCTTAAGCACCCAAATCACAGATACGCAGTATTTT. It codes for CASSLSTQITDTQYF. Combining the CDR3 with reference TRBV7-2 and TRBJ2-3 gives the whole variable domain GAGVSQSPSNKVTEKGKDVELRCDPISGHTALYWYRQSLGQGLEFLIYFQGNSAPDKSGLPSDRFSAERTGGSVSTLTIQRTQQEDSAVYLCASSLSTQITDTQYFGPGTRLTVL.

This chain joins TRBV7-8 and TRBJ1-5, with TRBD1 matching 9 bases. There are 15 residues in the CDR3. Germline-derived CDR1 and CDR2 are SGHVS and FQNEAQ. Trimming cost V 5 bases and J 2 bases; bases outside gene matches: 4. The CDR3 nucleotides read TGTGCCAGCAGCCCCCGGACAGGGGGCAATCAGCCCCAGCATTTT. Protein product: CASSPRTGGNQPQHF.

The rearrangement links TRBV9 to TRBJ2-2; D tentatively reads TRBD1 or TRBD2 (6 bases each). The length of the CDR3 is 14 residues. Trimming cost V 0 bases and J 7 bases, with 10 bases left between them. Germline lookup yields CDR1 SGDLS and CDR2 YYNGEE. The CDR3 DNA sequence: TGTGCCAGCAGCGTAGCGGGGGCTAGCGGGGAGCTGTTTTTT. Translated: CASSVAGASGELFF. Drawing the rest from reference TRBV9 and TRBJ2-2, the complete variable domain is DSGVTQTPKHLITATGQRVTLRCSPRSGDLSVYWYQQSLDQGLQFLIQYYNGEERAKGNILERFSAQQFPDLHSELNLSSLELGDSALYFCASSVAGASGELFFGEGSRLTVL.

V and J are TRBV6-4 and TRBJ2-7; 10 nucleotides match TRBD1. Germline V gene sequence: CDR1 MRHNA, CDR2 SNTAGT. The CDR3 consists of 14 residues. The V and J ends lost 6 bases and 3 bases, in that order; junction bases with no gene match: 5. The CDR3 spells CASRAGTGDYEQYF. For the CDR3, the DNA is TGTGCCAGCAGGGCCGGGACAGGGGACTACGAGCAGTACTTC.

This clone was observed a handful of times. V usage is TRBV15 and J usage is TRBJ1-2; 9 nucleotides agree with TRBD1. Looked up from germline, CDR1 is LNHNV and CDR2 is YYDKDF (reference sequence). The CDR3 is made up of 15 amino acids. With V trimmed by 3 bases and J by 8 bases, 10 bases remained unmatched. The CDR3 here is CATSSSRTGVGGYTF. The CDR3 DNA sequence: TGTGCCACCAGCAGTTCAAGGACAGGGGTCGGCGGCTACACCTTC.

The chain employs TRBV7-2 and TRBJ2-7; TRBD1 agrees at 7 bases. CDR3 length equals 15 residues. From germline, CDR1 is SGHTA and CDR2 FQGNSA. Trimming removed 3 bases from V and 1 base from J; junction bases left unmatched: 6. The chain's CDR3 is CASSFRDSLSYEQYF. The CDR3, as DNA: TGTGCCAGCAGCTTTCGGGACAGCCTGTCCTACGAGCAGTACTTC.

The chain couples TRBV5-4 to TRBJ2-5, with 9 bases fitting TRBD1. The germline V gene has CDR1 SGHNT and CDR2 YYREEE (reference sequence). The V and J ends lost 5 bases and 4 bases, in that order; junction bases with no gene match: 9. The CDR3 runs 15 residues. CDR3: CASSLRQGEGETQYF. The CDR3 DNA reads TGTGCCAGCAGTCTAAGACAGGGGGAAGGAGAGACCCAGTACTTC. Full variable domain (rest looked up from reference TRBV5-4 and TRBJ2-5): ETGVTQSPTHLIKTRGQQVTLRCSSQSGHNTVSWYQQALGQGPQFIFQYYREEENGRGNFPPRFSGLQFPNYSSELNVNALELDDSALYLCASSLRQGEGETQYFGPGTRLLVL.

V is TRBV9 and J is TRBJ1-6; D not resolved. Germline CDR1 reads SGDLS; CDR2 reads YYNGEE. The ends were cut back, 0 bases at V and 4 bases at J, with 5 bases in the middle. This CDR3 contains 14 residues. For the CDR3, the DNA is TGTGCCAGCAGCGTAGAGACGTATAATTCACCCCTCCACTTT. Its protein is CASSVETYNSPLHF.

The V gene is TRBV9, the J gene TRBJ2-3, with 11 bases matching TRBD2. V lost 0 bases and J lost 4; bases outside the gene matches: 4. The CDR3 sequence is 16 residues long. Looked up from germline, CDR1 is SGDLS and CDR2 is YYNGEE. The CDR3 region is CASSVATSGGSDTQYF. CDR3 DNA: TGTGCCAGCAGCGTAGCAACTAGCGGGGGTTCAGATACGCAGTATTTT.

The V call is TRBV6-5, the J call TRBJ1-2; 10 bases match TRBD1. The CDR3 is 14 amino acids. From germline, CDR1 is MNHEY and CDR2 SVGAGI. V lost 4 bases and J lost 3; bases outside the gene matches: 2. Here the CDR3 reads CASSWGTGDYGYTF. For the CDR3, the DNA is TGTGCCAGCAGTTGGGGGACAGGGGACTATGGCTACACCTTC.

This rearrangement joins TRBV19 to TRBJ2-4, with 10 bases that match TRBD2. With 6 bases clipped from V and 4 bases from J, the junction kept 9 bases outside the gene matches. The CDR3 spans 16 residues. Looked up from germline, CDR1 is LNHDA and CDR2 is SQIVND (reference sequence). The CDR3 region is CASSPSLAGAKNIQYF. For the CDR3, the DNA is TGTGCCAGTAGCCCCTCTCTAGCGGGGGCGAAAAACATTCAGTACTTC. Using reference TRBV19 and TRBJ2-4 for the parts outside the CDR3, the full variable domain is DGGITQSPKYLFRKEGQNVTLSCEQNLNHDAMYWYRQDPGQGLRLIYYSQIVNDFQKGDIAEGYSVSREKKESFPLTVTSAQKNPTAFYLCASSPSLAGAKNIQYFGAGTRLSVL.

CDR3 bases: TGTGCCAGCAGCCGAGGGCGGACGGATCAAGAGACCCAGTACTTC. Translation: CASSRGRTDQETQYF. The genes are TRBV5-8 and TRBJ2-5; a weak D match, TRBD2 (5 bases). The CDR3 extends over 15 amino acids. Between the trimmed V and J ends, which lost 4 bases and 2 bases, there was a span of 15 bases. In germline, CDR1 is SGHTS, CDR2 YDEGEE.

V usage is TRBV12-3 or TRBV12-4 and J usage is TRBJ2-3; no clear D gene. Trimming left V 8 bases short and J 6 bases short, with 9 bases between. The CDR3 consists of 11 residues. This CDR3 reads CASGYLDTQYF. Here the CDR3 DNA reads TGTGCCAGCGGGTACTTGGATACGCAGTATTTT.

The CDR3 sequence: CASSESGTANTEAFF. The CDR3 DNA follows: TGCGCCAGCAGTGAAAGTGGGACAGCGAACACTGAAGCTTTCTTT. V usage is TRBV10-1 and J usage is TRBJ1-1; 7 bases match TRBD1. V was clipped by 3 bases and J by 1 base; unmatched bases: 5. CDR1 is WNHNN and CDR2 is SYGVQD in the germline V gene (reference sequence). This CDR3 contains 15 residues.

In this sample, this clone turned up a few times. DNA for the CDR3: TGTGCCAGCAGCAAAGAACAGTGTTGTGGCTACACCTTC. It specifies CASSKEQCCGYTF. The chain couples TRBV21-1 to TRBJ1-2; the table names TRBD1, a call not compared with the DNA. TRBV21-1 constitutes a pseudogene. This CDR3 spans 13 amino acids.

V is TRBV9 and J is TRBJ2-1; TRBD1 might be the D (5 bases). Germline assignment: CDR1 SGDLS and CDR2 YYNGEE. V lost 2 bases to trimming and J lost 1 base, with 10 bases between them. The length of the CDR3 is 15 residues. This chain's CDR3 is CASSVDRGSYNEQFF. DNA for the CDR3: TGTGCCAGCAGCGTGGATAGGGGATCCTACAATGAGCAGTTCTTC.

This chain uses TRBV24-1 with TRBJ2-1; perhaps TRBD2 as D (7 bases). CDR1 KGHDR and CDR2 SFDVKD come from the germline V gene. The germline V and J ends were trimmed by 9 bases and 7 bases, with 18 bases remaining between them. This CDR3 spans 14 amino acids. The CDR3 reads CATQSEGGLNEQFF. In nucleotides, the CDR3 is TGTGCCACCCAAAGCGAGGGGGGGTTGAATGAGCAGTTCTTC.

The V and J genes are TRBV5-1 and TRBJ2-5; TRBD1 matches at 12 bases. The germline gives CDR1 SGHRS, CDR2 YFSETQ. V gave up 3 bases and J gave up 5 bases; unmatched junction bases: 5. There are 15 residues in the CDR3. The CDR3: CASSSGQGAMETQYF. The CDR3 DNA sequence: TGCGCCAGCAGCTCGGGACAGGGGGCAATGGAGACCCAGTACTTC.

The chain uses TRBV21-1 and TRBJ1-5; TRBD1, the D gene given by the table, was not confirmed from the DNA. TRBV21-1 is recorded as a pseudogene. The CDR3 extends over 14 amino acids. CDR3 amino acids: CASSKDQGLQPQHF. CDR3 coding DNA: TGTGCCAGCAGCAAGGACCAGGGGCTTCAGCCCCAGCATTTT.